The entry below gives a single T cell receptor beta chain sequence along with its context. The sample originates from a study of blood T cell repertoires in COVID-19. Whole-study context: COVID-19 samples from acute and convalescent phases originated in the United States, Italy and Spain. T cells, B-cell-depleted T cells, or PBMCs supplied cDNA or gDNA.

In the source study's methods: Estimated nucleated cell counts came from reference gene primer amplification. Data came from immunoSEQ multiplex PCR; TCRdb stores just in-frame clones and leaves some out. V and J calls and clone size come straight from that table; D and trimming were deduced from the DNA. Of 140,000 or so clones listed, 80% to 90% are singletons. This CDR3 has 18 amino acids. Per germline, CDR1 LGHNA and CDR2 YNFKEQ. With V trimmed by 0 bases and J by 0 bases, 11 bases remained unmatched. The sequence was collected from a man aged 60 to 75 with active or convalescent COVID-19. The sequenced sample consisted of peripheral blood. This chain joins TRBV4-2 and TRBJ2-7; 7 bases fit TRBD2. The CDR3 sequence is CASSQDLSGRHTSYEQYF. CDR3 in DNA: TGTGCCAGCAGCCAAGATCTGTCCGGGAGGCATACCTCCTACGAGCAGTACTTC.